The clone carrying this TCR beta chain showed up just a few times. Its target is unknown. The sample is drawn from a study of blood T cells in healthy people across ages. Study conclusions and caveats: Older age went with lower TCR beta diversity per million T cells, in a roughly linear way. The authors considered diversity estimates from one million T cells to be underestimates. Long-lived donors carried more naive CD4+ cells and greater diversity than aged donors.

Using a J-beta primer mix together with a sample-barcoded 5' primer, a second PCR was run for roughly 6 to 12 cycles. TCRdb re-called the 5' RACE reads with MiXCR, one entry per CDR3 protein. The repertoire holds fewer than 800,000 distinct CDR3 sequences, with about 52% as singletons. Staff drew around 10 milliliters of peripheral blood from each donor. The germline V gene has CDR1 SGHTA and CDR2 FQGTGA. This CDR3 contains 13 residues. The V and J ends lost 3 bases and 6 bases respectively, with 11 bases between them. The genes are TRBV7-3 and TRBJ1-1; D is perhaps TRBD1 (5 bases). The source is a woman in her sixties or seventies in good health. Material for sequencing was blood. CDR3 region: CASSFSGLSEAFF. The CDR3 bases are TGTGCCAGCAGCTTCTCAGGGTTATCTGAAGCTTTCTTT.